This passage covers 19 T cell receptor beta chains from one sample sequenced in a study of immune evolution from preneoplasia to lung adenocarcinoma. Measured with immunoSEQ multiplex PCR; TCRdb has only the in-frame clones, and not every one. The sample lists 650 to 900 clones; roughly 43% were seen once. Sequencing was done on a sample of FFPE normal lung tissue adjacent to the tumor. These receptors were collected from a person in their fifties or sixties with lung adenocarcinoma.

The rearrangement links TRBV10-3 to TRBJ1-5; D may be TRBD1 (6 bases). Germline V gene data show CDR1 as ENHRY and CDR2 as SYGVKD. The CDR3 has 13 residues. V was shortened by 8 bases and J by 6 bases, with 14 bases between the two germline ends. The CDR3 DNA reads as TGTGCCATCTCCGGGGGCGAGATTCAGCCCCAGCATTTT. This gives the protein CAISGGEIQPQHF.

Remarks on this clone: Other DNA sequences in the same sample also yield this CDR3. The genes are TRBV5-6 and TRBJ2-1, with D tentatively TRBD1 (5 bases). CDR1 and CDR2 (germline): SGHDT, YYEEEE. With 0 bases removed from V and 2 bases from J, the gap between germline ends came to 9 bases. The CDR3 spans 15 residues. CDR3 sequence: CASSLGDRAYNEQFF. DNA of the CDR3: TGTGCCAGCAGCTTGGGTGACAGAGCCTACAATGAGCAGTTCTTC.

This chain links TRBV7-2 with TRBJ2-2; tentative D call: TRBD2 (5 bases). The ends were cut back, 5 bases at V and 5 bases at J, with 9 bases in the middle. CDR1 and CDR2 from the germline V gene are SGHTA and FQGNSA. CDR3 size: 13 residues. CDR3 DNA: TGTGCCAGCAGCCCCCGGGGAACCGGGGAGCTGTTTTTT. It specifies CASSPRGTGELFF.

The chain has TRBV18 and TRBJ1-3; D unclear. The germline V gene encodes CDR1 KGHSH and CDR2 LQKENI. Trimming shortened V by 4 bases and J by 4 bases, and 11 bases separated the two germline ends. The CDR3 spans 14 residues. The DNA for the CDR3 is TGTGCCAGCTCACGAGGACTGGAGGGAAACACCATATATTTT. Translation gives CASSRGLEGNTIYF. The full variable domain, its missing parts supplied by reference TRBV18 and TRBJ1-3, is NAGVMQNPRHLVRRRGQEARLRCSPMKGHSHVYWYRQLPEEGLKFMVYLQKENIIDESGMPKERFSAEFPKEGPSILRIQQVVRGDSAAYFCASSRGLEGNTIYFGEGSWLTVV.

This chain links TRBV30 with TRBJ2-1; D uncertain. Germline V lookup: CDR1 GTSNPN, CDR2 SVGIG (reference sequence). With 3 bases removed from V and 9 bases from J, the gap between germline ends came to 6 bases. The length of the CDR3 is 10 residues. CDR3: CAWSGSEQFF. CDR3 DNA sequence: TGTGCCTGGAGCGGAAGTGAGCAGTTCTTC.

V is TRBV7-9 and J is TRBJ2-5; D might be TRBD1 (5 bases). There are 16 residues in the CDR3. V was clipped by 5 bases and J by 5 bases, with 21 bases between them. The V gene's germline CDR1 is SEHNR and CDR2 FQNEAQ (reference sequence). CDR3 nucleotide sequence: TGTGCCAGCAGCGAACAAGGACACCCTGGACGGGAGACCCAGTACTTC. It codes for CASSEQGHPGRETQYF.

Notes on this clone: This CDR3 is also generated by other DNA sequences in the sample. The chain is built from TRBV29-1 and TRBJ1-1, with D possibly being TRBD1 (6 bases). Germline V gene sequence: CDR1 SQVTM, CDR2 ANQGSEA. Deletions cut 0 bases from V and 1 base from J, with 12 bases between. The CDR3 covers 15 residues. The CDR3 region is CSVEDSGAGNTEAFF. CDR3 DNA sequence: TGCAGCGTTGAAGATTCGGGGGCTGGGAACACTGAAGCTTTCTTT.

This clone was seen more than once but under ten times. V gene TRBV25-1 combines with J gene TRBJ2-3, with D perhaps matching TRBD2 (7 bases). CDR1 MGHDK and CDR2 SYGVNS come from the germline V gene. Deletions cut 3 bases from V and 4 bases from J, with 14 bases between. The CDR3 consists of 15 residues. As DNA, the CDR3 is TGTGCCAGCAGTGATTCACAGGGAGGGGCAGATACGCAGTATTTT. Amino acid sequence: CASSDSQGGADTQYF.

This clone occurred a few times. This rearrangement joins TRBV30 to TRBJ1-2, with 9 bases that match TRBD1. The CDR3 sequence is 14 residues long. The germline V gene has CDR1 GTSNPN and CDR2 SVGIG (reference sequence). V lost 3 bases and J lost 4; bases outside the gene matches: 6. In DNA form, the CDR3 reads TGTGCCTGGAGCCCCGGGACAGGGCCCTATGGCTACACCTTC. It yields the protein CAWSPGTGPYGYTF.

This clone is a singleton in its sample. V and J are TRBV10-3 and TRBJ2-7; D is uncertain. V lost 0 bases, J lost 4 bases, and 10 bases lay in between. Germline CDR1 reads ENHRY; CDR2 reads SYGVKD. The CDR3 totals 14 residues. CDR3 in DNA: TGTGCCATCAGTGAGTCGCACCGATCTTACGAGCAGTACTTC. This encodes CAISESHRSYEQYF.

Only one count was recorded for this clone. This chain joins TRBV28 and TRBJ2-1, with TRBD2 identical over 11 bases. With 2 bases clipped from V and 7 bases from J, the junction kept 1 base outside the gene matches. CDR3 length: 14 residues. CDR1 and CDR2 from the germline V gene are MDHEN and SYDVKM. In DNA, the CDR3 is TGTGCCAGCAGTTTAACTAGCGGGGGTAATGAGCAGTTCTTC. This encodes CASSLTSGGNEQFF.

The sample holds a few counts of this clone. V usage is TRBV11-3 and J usage is TRBJ1-2; no clear D. The germline V gene encodes CDR1 SGHNT and CDR2 YENEEA. V was shortened by 5 bases and J by 0 bases, with 10 bases between the two germline ends. The CDR3 contains 14 residues. CDR3 nucleotide sequence: TGTGCCAGCAGCCACAATAGGGCTAACTATGGCTACACCTTC. Translated: CASSHNRANYGYTF.

This clone was seen only a few times. The V call is TRBV4-1, the J call TRBJ1-1; D unclear. The V gene's germline CDR1 is MGHRA and CDR2 YSYEKL. V gave up 5 bases and J gave up 4 bases, with 8 bases separating them. This CDR3 is built from 12 residues. CDR3 sequence (DNA): TGCGCCAGCAGCGGGCTTGGCACTGAAGCTTTCTTT. Protein: CASSGLGTEAFF.

This clone was seen a single time. J is TRBJ2-7 and V is TRBV30; TRBD2 agrees at 9 bases. The J segment lost 0 bases and the V segment lost 0 bases, leaving 9 bases of the junction unmatched. Germline values: CDR1 GTSNPN, CDR2 SVGIG (reference sequence). This CDR3 has 17 amino acids. CDR3: CAWSVLAGPIDSYEQYF. For the CDR3, the DNA is TGTGCCTGGAGTGTACTAGCGGGCCCAATAGACTCCTACGAGCAGTACTTC.

This clone was picked up a small number of times. The CDR3 loop is CATTGGLNEKLFF. As DNA, the CDR3 is TGTGCCACCACAGGGGGCCTTAATGAAAAACTGTTTTTT. J is TRBJ1-4 and V is TRBV21-1; no DNA check was done on the table's D call, TRBD1. TRBV21-1 is given as a pseudogene. CDR3 length: 13 residues.

The chain uses TRBV11-2 and TRBJ2-3; 11 bases are shared with TRBD2. With 5 bases clipped from V and 9 bases from J, the junction kept 13 bases outside the gene matches. Germline CDR1 reads SGHAT; CDR2 reads FQNNGV. This CDR3 contains 16 residues. CDR3: CASSRISGGAPSTQYF. The CDR3 DNA reads as TGTGCCAGCAGCCGAATTAGCGGGGGGGCCCCTTCGACGCAGTATTTT.

This clone was observed a handful of times. The chain has TRBV5-1 and TRBJ2-5, with TRBD1 identical over 8 bases. With 3 bases clipped from V and 2 bases from J, the junction kept 6 bases outside the gene matches. The CDR3 loop spans 15 amino acids. In germline, CDR1 is SGHRS, CDR2 YFSETQ. CDR3 sequence reads: CASSSEGDRQETQYF. CDR3 DNA: TGCGCCAGCAGCTCCGAGGGGGACAGGCAAGAGACCCAGTACTTC.

V usage is TRBV2 and J usage is TRBJ2-3, with D possibly matching TRBD2 (5 bases). The CDR3 is 14 residues long. V lost 6 bases and J lost 2, with 12 bases in between. Germline CDR1 SNHLY, CDR2 FYNNEI. The CDR3 loop reads CASSPDYNTDTQYF. The DNA for the CDR3 is TGTGCCAGCAGCCCCGACTATAACACAGATACGCAGTATTTT.

This clone was detected only a few times. The chain couples TRBV30 to TRBJ2-3; no clear D. The CDR3 runs to 12 residues. Trimming stripped 1 base from V and 0 bases from J, with 2 bases between. Germline V gives CDR1 GTSNPN, CDR2 SVGIG (reference sequence). For the CDR3, the DNA is TGTGCCTGGAGTGCCAGCACAGATACGCAGTATTTT. Amino acids: CAWSASTDTQYF.